A single T cell receptor (beta chain) is shown here with its context. Its specificity is not known. These data are taken from a study of cytomegalovirus exposure and HLA in healthy donors. Study-level findings and limits: The authors considered a cluster of highly shared sequence variants likely to be a sequencing artifact.

PCR involved 60 Vbeta and 13 Jbeta primers. Method: immunoSEQ multiplex PCR; TCRdb's copy keeps in-frame clones and lacks some. The table records under 150,000 clones, over 65% of them present only once. Germline CDR1 is LNHDA and CDR2 is SQIVND (reference sequence). Trimming cost V 1 base and J 6 bases; bases outside gene matches: 4. The CDR3 sequence is 15 residues long. The receptor was isolated from a man in his fifties or sixties in good health and CMV-seronegative. This chain joins TRBV19 and TRBJ1-5; TRBD1 agrees at 9 bases. The specimen sequenced was PBMCs. CDR3 protein: CASSIGGTGTQPQHF. CDR3 nucleotides: TGTGCCAGTAGTATAGGGGGGACAGGGACTCAGCCCCAGCATTTT.